A selection of T cell receptor beta chains follows, all from one sample in a study of chemoradiotherapy in HPV16-positive cancers. TCRdb keeps only in-frame clones here, not all; method: immunoSEQ multiplex PCR. The sample has approximately 35,000 clones, about 90% seen once. The sample consisted of blood, taken from a patient who underwent chemoradiotherapy. The receptors derive from a human donor with HPV-associated anogenital cancer. Both conserved end residues are part of each CDR3. The D gene is left open where the match is weak. Where a row states a size, it is once, few, many or the class of an expanded clone; other rows omit it.

V gene	clone size	D gene	J gene	CDR3 protein	CDR3 DNA
TRBV11-2	NA	NA	TRBJ2-3	CASSFLTDTQYF	TGTGCCAGCAGCTTTCTCACAGATACGCAGTATTTT
TRBV21-1	NA	NA	TRBJ2-2	CASSTRDLRCSGELFF	TGTGCCAGCAGCACCCGGGACCTACGCTGTTCCGGGGAGCTGTTTTTT
TRBV7-9	NA	NA	TRBJ2-5	CASSLNFGQQPLETQYF	TGTGCCAGCAGCTTGAACTTCGGACAGCAGCCCCTTGAGACCCAGTACTTC
TRBV5-4	NA	TRBD1	TRBJ2-7	CASSSLGGPEQYF	TGTGCCAGCAGCTCTCTAGGGGGCCCCGAGCAGTACTTC
TRBV7-3	NA	NA	TRBJ1-2	CASSLTRADYTF	TGTGCCAGCAGCTTAACGAGGGCAGACTACACCTTC
TRBV5-4	NA	NA	TRBJ1-2	CASSHQGRQANYGYTF	TGTGCCAGCAGCCATCAAGGCCGACAGGCAAACTATGGCTACACCTTC
TRBV7-3	NA	NA	TRBJ2-2	CASSSNTGELFF	TGTGCCAGCAGCTCGAACACCGGGGAGCTGTTTTTT
TRBV7-9	NA	TRBD2	TRBJ2-1	CASSPWRGGHEQFF	TGTGCCAGCAGCCCCTGGCGGGGGGGCCATGAGCAGTTCTTC
TRBV4-1	NA	NA	TRBJ1-2	CASSFDGQDYGYTF	TGCGCCAGCAGCTTTGATGGGCAGGACTATGGCTACACCTTC
TRBV6-4	once	TRBD1	TRBJ2-7	CASSPDRDPCPYEQYF	TGTGCCAGCAGTCCGGACAGGGACCCATGCCCCTACGAGCAGTACTTC
TRBV9	NA	TRBD1	TRBJ2-7	CASSVATGTGYEQYF	TGTGCCAGCAGCGTAGCTACCGGGACAGGCTACGAGCAGTACTTC
TRBV27	NA	NA	TRBJ1-2	CASSSRVGLIVNYGYTF	TGTGCCAGCAGTTCAAGGGTAGGGCTGATAGTGAACTATGGCTACACCTTC
TRBV7-8	NA	NA	TRBJ1-4	CASSLEAGVEKLFF	TGTGCCAGCAGCTTAGAGGCAGGAGTAGAAAAACTGTTTTTT
TRBV7-9	NA	NA	TRBJ2-5	CASSSGSETQYF	TGTGCCAGCAGCTCCGGTTCTGAGACCCAGTACTTC
TRBV6-1	NA	NA	TRBJ1-4	CASSRIGQNEKLFF	TGTGCCAGCAGTCGAATCGGACAGAATGAAAAACTGTTTTTT
TRBV9	NA	NA	TRBJ2-6	CASSVVDRRGTPSREANVLTF	TGTGCCAGCAGCGTAGTAGACCGAAGGGGGACCCCCTCTAGAGAGGCCAACGTCCTGACTTTC
TRBV18	NA	TRBD1	TRBJ1-5	CASSPRQGTGNQPQHF	TGTGCCAGCTCACCACGGCAGGGGACAGGGAATCAGCCCCAGCATTTT
TRBV4-1	NA	NA	TRBJ1-2	CASSPRVEGYGYTF	TGCGCCAGCAGCCCTCGCGTGGAGGGGTATGGCTACACCTTC
TRBV7-9	NA	NA	TRBJ1-1	CASSHPEEAFF	TGTGCCAGCAGCCACCCTGAGGAAGCTTTCTTT
TRBV13	NA	TRBD1	TRBJ2-5	CASSWGQGAPGKTQYF	TGTGCCAGCAGCTGGGGACAGGGGGCGCCCGGGAAGACCCAGTACTTC
TRBV5-1	NA	NA	TRBJ2-7	CASSPRPRYEQYF	TGCGCCAGCAGCCCCCGACCCCGTTACGAGCAGTACTTC
TRBV19	few	NA	TRBJ2-7	CASSSRTGGDYEQYF	TGTGCCAGTAGTAGTCGCACAGGGGGGGACTACGAGCAGTACTTC
TRBV14	NA	NA	TRBJ2-6	CASSQDMGQPRSGANVLTF	TGTGCCAGCAGCCAAGATATGGGGCAGCCCCGCTCTGGGGCCAACGTCCTGACTTTC
TRBV18	NA	NA	TRBJ1-4	CASSAQGGGLEKLFF	TGTGCCAGCTCAGCACAGGGTGGGGGCCTGGAAAAACTGTTTTTT
TRBV14	once	NA	TRBJ2-7	CASSQVNRVYEQYF	TGTGCCAGCAGCCAAGTTAACAGGGTCTACGAGCAGTACTTC
TRBV7-9	NA	NA	TRBJ1-4	CASSLQEKLFF	TGTGCCAGCAGCCTACAGGAAAAACTGTTTTTT